A selection of T cell receptor beta chains follows, all from one sample in a study of cytomegalovirus exposure and HLA in healthy donors. The table came from immunoSEQ multiplex PCR; TCRdb's copy has only in-frame clones and leaves some out. Here the sample spans 120,000 or so clones, roughly 14% being singletons. Sequenced sample: PBMCs. Receptors originate from a woman aged 18 to 35 in good health and CMV-seronegative. Each CDR3 is given with its conserved first and last residue. D genes are given only for firm matches. Clone size is shown for a subset of rows, as once, few, many or a class of expanded clone.

D gene: .
V gene: TRBV10-3
J gene: TRBJ2-7
clone size: few
CDR3 protein: CAITSGVGALEQYF
CDR3 DNA: TGTGCCATCACTTCTGGGGTAGGGGCCCTGGAGCAGTACTTC

D gene: TRBD2
V gene: TRBV28
J gene: TRBJ2-1
clone size: .
CDR3 protein: CASRPGLAFYEQFF
CDR3 DNA: TGTGCCAGCCGACCGGGACTAGCTTTCTATGAGCAGTTCTTC

D gene: TRBD1
V gene: TRBV9
J gene: TRBJ1-2
clone size: few
CDR3 protein: CASSPTSTGATNYGYTF
CDR3 DNA: TGTGCCAGCAGCCCCACCTCTACAGGGGCAACTAACTATGGCTACACCTTC

D gene: TRBD2
V gene: TRBV4-1
J gene: TRBJ2-5
clone size: .
CDR3 protein: CASSQELAGETQYF
CDR3 DNA: TGCGCCAGCAGCCAAGAACTAGCGGGAGAGACCCAGTACTTC

D gene: .
V gene: TRBV5-4
J gene: TRBJ2-7
clone size: .
CDR3 protein: CASSKPPPQVYEQYF
CDR3 DNA: TGTGCCAGCAGTAAACCCCCCCCACAAGTTTACGAGCAGTACTTC

D gene: .
V gene: TRBV4-1
J gene: TRBJ2-6
clone size: .
CDR3 protein: CASSQGGGSSSGANVLTF
CDR3 DNA: TGCGCCAGCAGCCAAGGAGGAGGCAGCAGCTCTGGGGCCAACGTCCTGACTTTC

D gene: .
V gene: TRBV6-1
J gene: TRBJ1-1
clone size: few
CDR3 protein: CASFYGVAAFF
CDR3 DNA: TGTGCCAGCTTCTACGGGGTGGCTGCTTTCTTT

D gene: .
V gene: TRBV7-6
J gene: TRBJ2-2
clone size: .
CDR3 protein: CASSSHSSFGTGELFF
CDR3 DNA: TGTGCCAGCAGCTCACATTCCAGTTTTGGCACCGGGGAGCTGTTTTTT

D gene: .
V gene: TRBV13
J gene: TRBJ1-2
clone size: few
CDR3 protein: CASSLVPTEGYTF
CDR3 DNA: TGTGCCAGCAGCTTAGTACCGACAGAAGGCTACACCTTC

D gene: .
V gene: TRBV27
J gene: TRBJ1-1
clone size: .
CDR3 protein: CASSLSGSRKAFF
CDR3 DNA: TGTGCCAGCAGTTTGTCAGGGTCGAGGAAAGCTTTCTTT

D gene: .
V gene: TRBV20-1
J gene: TRBJ1-5
clone size: few
CDR3 protein: CSGNDIQPQHF
CDR3 DNA: TGCAGTGGTAACGACATTCAGCCCCAGCATTTT

D gene: .
V gene: TRBV30
J gene: TRBJ1-2
clone size: .
CDR3 protein: CAWTVSRTAPYGYTF
CDR3 DNA: TGTGCCTGGACAGTCAGTAGGACAGCTCCCTATGGCTACACCTTC

D gene: TRBD2
V gene: TRBV5-4
J gene: TRBJ2-7
clone size: few
CDR3 protein: CASSTGLVPPEQYF
CDR3 DNA: TGTGCCAGCAGTACGGGACTAGTACCACCCGAGCAGTACTTC

D gene: TRBD1
V gene: TRBV2
J gene: TRBJ2-5
clone size: few
CDR3 protein: CASSRDRGLLSETQYF
CDR3 DNA: TGTGCCAGCAGTCGGGACAGGGGGCTACTTTCGGAGACCCAGTACTTC

D gene: TRBD1
V gene: TRBV15
J gene: TRBJ2-2
clone size: few
CDR3 protein: CATSGRQGPTGELFF
CDR3 DNA: TGTGCCACCAGCGGGAGACAGGGGCCCACCGGGGAGCTGTTTTTT

D gene: TRBD1
V gene: TRBV27
J gene: TRBJ1-4
clone size: .
CDR3 protein: CASKRGGFMEKLFF
CDR3 DNA: TGTGCCAGCAAAAGAGGGGGCTTCATGGAAAAACTGTTTTTT

D gene: TRBD2
V gene: TRBV30
J gene: TRBJ2-3
clone size: few
CDR3 protein: CAGAGGRTDTQYF
CDR3 DNA: TGTGCCGGGGCGGGGGGACGCACAGATACGCAGTATTTT

D gene: .
V gene: TRBV5-4
J gene: TRBJ1-1
clone size: .
CDR3 protein: CASSRQTLNTEAFF
CDR3 DNA: TGTGCCAGCAGCCGACAGACCTTGAACACTGAAGCTTTCTTT

D gene: .
V gene: TRBV5-1
J gene: TRBJ2-3
clone size: few
CDR3 protein: CASSPDSSVPDTQYF
CDR3 DNA: TGCGCCAGCAGCCCGGACAGCTCAGTCCCAGATACGCAGTATTTT

D gene: TRBD2
V gene: TRBV2
J gene: TRBJ2-5
clone size: .
CDR3 protein: CASSSGLAGGTETQYF
CDR3 DNA: TGTGCCAGCAGCTCGGGGTTAGCGGGGGGGACTGAGACCCAGTACTTC

D gene: .
V gene: TRBV6-5
J gene: TRBJ1-4
clone size: .
CDR3 protein: CASSFLEGEKLFF
CDR3 DNA: TGTGCCAGCAGTTTTCTAGAGGGCGAAAAACTGTTTTTT

D gene: .
V gene: TRBV19
J gene: TRBJ1-2
clone size: few
CDR3 protein: CASSIARFTLVGGKNDGYTF
CDR3 DNA: TGTGCCAGTAGTATAGCCCGGTTTACCCTTGTCGGGGGAAAGAATGATGGCTACACCTTC

D gene: .
V gene: TRBV7-8
J gene: TRBJ1-5
clone size: .
CDR3 protein: CASSGARQPQHF
CDR3 DNA: TGTGCCAGCAGCGGGGCACGCCAGCCCCAGCATTTT

D gene: .
V gene: TRBV2
J gene: TRBJ2-1
clone size: few
CDR3 protein: CASSLHNEQFF
CDR3 DNA: TGTGCCAGCAGCCTACACAATGAGCAGTTCTTC

D gene: .
V gene: TRBV27
J gene: TRBJ2-5
clone size: few
CDR3 protein: CASSLGEKPGARETQYF
CDR3 DNA: TGTGCCAGCAGTTTAGGTGAGAAGCCAGGGGCGAGAGAGACCCAGTACTTC

D gene: TRBD2
V gene: TRBV7-8
J gene: TRBJ2-2
clone size: .
CDR3 protein: CASRRLAENTGELFF
CDR3 DNA: TGTGCCAGCAGACGACTAGCGGAGAACACCGGGGAGCTGTTTTTT

D gene: TRBD1
V gene: TRBV6-6
J gene: TRBJ1-1
clone size: few
CDR3 protein: CASSRDSGMNTEAFF
CDR3 DNA: TGTGCCAGCAGCCGGGACAGTGGGATGAACACTGAAGCTTTCTTT

D gene: .
V gene: TRBV7-9
J gene: TRBJ2-5
clone size: few
CDR3 protein: CASSLVELGETQYF
CDR3 DNA: TGTGCCAGCAGCTTAGTTGAACTAGGAGAGACCCAGTACTTC

D gene: .
V gene: TRBV5-1
J gene: TRBJ2-7
clone size: few
CDR3 protein: CASSRQTSSYEQYF
CDR3 DNA: TGCGCCAGCAGCAGACAGACATCTTCCTACGAGCAGTACTTC

D gene: TRBD2
V gene: TRBV28
J gene: TRBJ2-7
clone size: many
CDR3 protein: CASSPGGAGVEEQYF
CDR3 DNA: TGTGCCAGCAGTCCGGGGGGGGCAGGTGTAGAAGAGCAGTACTTC

D gene: TRBD1
V gene: TRBV19
J gene: TRBJ1-1
clone size: few
CDR3 protein: CASRPFRGQGAAEAFF
CDR3 DNA: TGTGCCAGCCGACCCTTTAGGGGACAGGGGGCTGCTGAAGCTTTCTTT

D gene: .
V gene: TRBV14
J gene: TRBJ1-1
clone size: .
CDR3 protein: CASSQVPPGKAFF
CDR3 DNA: TGTGCCAGCAGCCAAGTCCCCCCGGGGAAAGCTTTCTTT

D gene: .
V gene: TRBV6-5
J gene: TRBJ2-7
clone size: .
CDR3 protein: CASSQGPSYEQYF
CDR3 DNA: TGTGCCAGCAGTCAGGGGCCCTCCTACGAGCAGTACTTC

D gene: .
V gene: TRBV6-5
J gene: TRBJ1-1
clone size: .
CDR3 protein: CASSYGGITEAFF
CDR3 DNA: TGTGCCAGCAGTTACGGGGGGATCACTGAAGCTTTCTTT

D gene: TRBD2
V gene: TRBV6-1
J gene: TRBJ2-7
clone size: .
CDR3 protein: CASKARTSDTYEQYF
CDR3 DNA: TGTGCCAGCAAGGCCCGGACTAGCGACACCTACGAGCAGTACTTC

D gene: TRBD2
V gene: TRBV15
J gene: TRBJ2-3
clone size: .
CDR3 protein: CATSRKQAWGGWTDTQYF
CDR3 DNA: TGTGCCACCAGCAGAAAGCAGGCCTGGGGGGGATGGACAGATACGCAGTATTTT